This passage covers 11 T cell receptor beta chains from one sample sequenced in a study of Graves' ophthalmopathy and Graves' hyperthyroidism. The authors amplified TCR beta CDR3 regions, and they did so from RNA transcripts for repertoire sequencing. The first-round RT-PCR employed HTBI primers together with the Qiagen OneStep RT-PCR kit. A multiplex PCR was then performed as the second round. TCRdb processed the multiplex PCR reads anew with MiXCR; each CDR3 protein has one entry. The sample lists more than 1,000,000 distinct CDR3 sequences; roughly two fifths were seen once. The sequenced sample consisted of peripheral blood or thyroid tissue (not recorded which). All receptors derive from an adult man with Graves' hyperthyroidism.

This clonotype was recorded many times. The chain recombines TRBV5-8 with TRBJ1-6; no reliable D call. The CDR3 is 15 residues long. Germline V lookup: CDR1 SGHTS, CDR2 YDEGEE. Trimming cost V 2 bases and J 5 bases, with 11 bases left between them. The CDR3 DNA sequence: TGTGCCAGCAGCTTTGGACTGACGGATAATTCACCCCTCCACTTT. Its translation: CASSFGLTDNSPLHF.

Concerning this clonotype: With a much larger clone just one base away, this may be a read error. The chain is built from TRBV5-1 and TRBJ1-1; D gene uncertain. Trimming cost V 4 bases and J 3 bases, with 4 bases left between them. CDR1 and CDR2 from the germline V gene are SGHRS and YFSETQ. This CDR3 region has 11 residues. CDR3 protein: CASSNDTEAFF. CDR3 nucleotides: TGCGCCAGCAGCAATGACACTGAAGCTTTCTTT.

In DNA form, the CDR3 reads TGTGCCAGCAGCACTCAGGACAGGGCCGGCGGCTACACCTTC. It specifies CASSTQDRAGGYTF. The V and J genes are TRBV5-5 and TRBJ1-2; 8 bases are shared with TRBD1. With V trimmed by 4 bases and J by 8 bases, 10 bases remained unmatched. CDR1 and CDR2 (germline): SGHKS, YYEKEE (reference sequence). This CDR3 region has 14 residues.

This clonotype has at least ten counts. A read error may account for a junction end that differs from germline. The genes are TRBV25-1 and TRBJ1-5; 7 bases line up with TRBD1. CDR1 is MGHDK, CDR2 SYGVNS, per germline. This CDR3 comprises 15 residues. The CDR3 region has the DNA TGTGCCAGCACCCCCACAGGGGTGGGTTATCAACCCCAGCATTTT. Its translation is CASTPTGVGYQPQHF.

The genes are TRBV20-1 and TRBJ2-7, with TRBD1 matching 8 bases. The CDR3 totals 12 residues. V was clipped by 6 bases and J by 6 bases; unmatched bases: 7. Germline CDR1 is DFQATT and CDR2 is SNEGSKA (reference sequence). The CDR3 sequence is CSAADRGGEQYF. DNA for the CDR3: TGCAGTGCCGCCGACAGGGGAGGCGAGCAGTACTTC.

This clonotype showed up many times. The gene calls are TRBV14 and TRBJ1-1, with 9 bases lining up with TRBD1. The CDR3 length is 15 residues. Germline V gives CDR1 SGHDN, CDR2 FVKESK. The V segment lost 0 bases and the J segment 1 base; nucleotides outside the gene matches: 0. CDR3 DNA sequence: TGTGCCAGCAGCCAAGAGGGACAGGGGAACACTGAAGCTTTCTTT. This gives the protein CASSQEGQGNTEAFF.

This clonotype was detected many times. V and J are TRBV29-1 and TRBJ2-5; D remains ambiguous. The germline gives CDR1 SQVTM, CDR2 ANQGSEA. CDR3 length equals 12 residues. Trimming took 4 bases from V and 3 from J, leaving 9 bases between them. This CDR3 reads CSVAQKEETQYF. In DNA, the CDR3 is TGCAGCGTTGCACAGAAAGAAGAGACCCAGTACTTC.

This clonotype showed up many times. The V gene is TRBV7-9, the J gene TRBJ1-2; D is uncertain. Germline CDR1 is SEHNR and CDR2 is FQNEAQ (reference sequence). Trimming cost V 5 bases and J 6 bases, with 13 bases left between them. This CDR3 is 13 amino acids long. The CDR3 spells CASSPTDIDGYTF. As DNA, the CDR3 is TGTGCCAGCAGCCCAACTGATATCGATGGCTACACCTTC.

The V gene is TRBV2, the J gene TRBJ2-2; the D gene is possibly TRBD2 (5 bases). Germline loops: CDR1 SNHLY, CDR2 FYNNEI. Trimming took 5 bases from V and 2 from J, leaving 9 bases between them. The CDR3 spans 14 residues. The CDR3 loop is CASSSEGNTGELFF. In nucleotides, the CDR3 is TGTGCCAGCAGTTCTGAGGGAAACACCGGGGAGCTGTTTTTT.

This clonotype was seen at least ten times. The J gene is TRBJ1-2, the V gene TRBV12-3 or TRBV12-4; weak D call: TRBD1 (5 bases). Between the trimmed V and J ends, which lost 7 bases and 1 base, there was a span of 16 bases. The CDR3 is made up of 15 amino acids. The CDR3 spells CASTLGSGRNYGYTF. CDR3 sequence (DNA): TGTGCCAGCACACTCGGGTCAGGGCGTAACTATGGCTACACCTTC.

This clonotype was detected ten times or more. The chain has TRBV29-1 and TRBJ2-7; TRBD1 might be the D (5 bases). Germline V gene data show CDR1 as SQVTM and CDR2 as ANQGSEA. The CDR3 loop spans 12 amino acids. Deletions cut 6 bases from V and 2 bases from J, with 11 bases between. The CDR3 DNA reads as TGCAGCGTGCGCCAGGGCCCCTACGAGCAGTACTTC. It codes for CSVRQGPYEQYF.